The entry below gives a single T cell receptor (beta chain) sequence along with its context. What it recognizes is unknown. The sample originates from a study of radiotherapy plus CTLA-4 blockade in lung cancer. Sequencing used immunoSEQ multiplex PCR; TCRdb keeps in-frame clones, though not all of them. Among about 73,000 clones listed, about nine tenths were seen once. Overall study findings and caveats: TCR clones from tumors expanded in blood after radiotherapy plus ipilimumab.

CDR1 and CDR2 (germline): SQVTM, ANQGSEA. CDR3 length: 15 amino acids. V gave up 1 base and J gave up 7 bases; unmatched junction bases: 10. The study treated chemo-refractory metastatic non-small-cell lung cancer patients with focal radiation plus ipilimumab CTLA-4 blockade. The chain carries TRBV29-1 and TRBJ2-1; 7 bases are shared with TRBD2. The clonotype was recovered from a human donor with non-small cell lung cancer that progressed on radiotherapy plus ipilimumab. The sample here was peripheral blood, taken from a patient treated with radiotherapy plus ipilimumab. The chain's CDR3 is CSVEAGGRIGNEQFF. The CDR3 DNA sequence: TGCAGCGTTGAAGCCGGCGGGAGAATCGGGAATGAGCAGTTCTTC.